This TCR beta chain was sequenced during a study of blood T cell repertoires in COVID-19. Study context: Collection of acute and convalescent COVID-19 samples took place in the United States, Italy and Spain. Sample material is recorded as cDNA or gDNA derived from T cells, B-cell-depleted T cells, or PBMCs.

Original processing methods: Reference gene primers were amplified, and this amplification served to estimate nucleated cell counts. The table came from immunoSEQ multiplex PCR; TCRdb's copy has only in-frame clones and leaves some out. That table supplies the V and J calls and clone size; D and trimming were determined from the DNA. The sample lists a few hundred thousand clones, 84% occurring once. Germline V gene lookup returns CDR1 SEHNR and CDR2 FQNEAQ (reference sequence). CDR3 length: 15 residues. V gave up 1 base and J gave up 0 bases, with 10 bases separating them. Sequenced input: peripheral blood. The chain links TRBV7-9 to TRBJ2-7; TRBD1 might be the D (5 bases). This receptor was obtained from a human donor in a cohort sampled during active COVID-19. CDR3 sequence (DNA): TGTGCCAGCAGCTTAGATACAGGTACCTCCTACGAGCAGTACTTC. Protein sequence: CASSLDTGTSYEQYF.